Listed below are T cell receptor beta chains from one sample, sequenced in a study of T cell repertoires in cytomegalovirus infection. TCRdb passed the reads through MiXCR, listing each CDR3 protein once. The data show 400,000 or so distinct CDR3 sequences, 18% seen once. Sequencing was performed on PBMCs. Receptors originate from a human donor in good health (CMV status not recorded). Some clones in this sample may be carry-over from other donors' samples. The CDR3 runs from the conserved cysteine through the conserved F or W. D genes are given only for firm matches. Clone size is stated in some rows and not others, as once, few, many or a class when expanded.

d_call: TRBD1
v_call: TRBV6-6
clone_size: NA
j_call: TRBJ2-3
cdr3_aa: CASLLTGGQDTQYF
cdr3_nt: TGTGCCAGCCTTCTGACAGGGGGACAAGATACGCAGTATTTT

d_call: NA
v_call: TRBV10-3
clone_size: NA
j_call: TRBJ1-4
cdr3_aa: CAIKRGTNEKLFF
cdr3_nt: TGTGCCATCAAAAGGGGAACTAATGAAAAACTGTTTTTT

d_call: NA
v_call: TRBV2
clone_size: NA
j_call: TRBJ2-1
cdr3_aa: CAHAYFGGADNEQFF
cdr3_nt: TGTGCTCACGCGTATTTCGGGGGCGCGGACAATGAGCAGTTCTTC

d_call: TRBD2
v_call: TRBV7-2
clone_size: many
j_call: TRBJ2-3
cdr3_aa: CASSFVSGAGDTQYF
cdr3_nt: TGTGCCAGCAGCTTCGTCAGCGGGGCGGGAGATACGCAGTATTTT

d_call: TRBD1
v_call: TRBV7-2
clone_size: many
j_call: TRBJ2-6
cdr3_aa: CASSQGQTSGANVLTF
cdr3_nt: TGTGCCAGCAGCCAGGGACAGACCTCTGGGGCCAACGTCCTGACTTTC

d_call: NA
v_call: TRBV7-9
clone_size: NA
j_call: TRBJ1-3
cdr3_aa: CASSQNPWGTIYF
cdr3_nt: TGTGCCAGCAGCCAAAACCCCTGGGGCACCATATATTTT

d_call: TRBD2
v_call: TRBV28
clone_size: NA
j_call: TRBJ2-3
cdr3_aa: CASSLQRDADTQYF
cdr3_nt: TGTGCCAGCAGTCTCCAGCGGGACGCAGATACGCAGTATTTT

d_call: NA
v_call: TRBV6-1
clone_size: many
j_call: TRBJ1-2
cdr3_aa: CASSFQQTGLSFYGYTF
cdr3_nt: TGTGCCAGCAGTTTCCAACAGACAGGCCTAAGCTTTTATGGCTACACCTTC

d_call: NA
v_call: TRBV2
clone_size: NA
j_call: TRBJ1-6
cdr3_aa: CASSEEEYNSPLHF
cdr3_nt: TGTGCCAGCAGTGAAGAGGAATATAATTCACCCCTCCACTTT

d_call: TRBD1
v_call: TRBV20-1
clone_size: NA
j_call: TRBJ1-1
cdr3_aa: CSARKAGQILAGTEAFF
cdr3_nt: TGCAGTGCTAGAAAGGCGGGACAGATCTTAGCGGGCACTGAAGCTTTCTTT

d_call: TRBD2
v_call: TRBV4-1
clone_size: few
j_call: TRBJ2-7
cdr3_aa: CASSQDVAGDEQYF
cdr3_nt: TGCGCCAGCAGCCAAGATGTAGCGGGGGACGAGCAGTACTTC

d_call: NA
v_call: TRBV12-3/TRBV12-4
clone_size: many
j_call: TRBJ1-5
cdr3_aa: CASSFLGSGNQPQHF
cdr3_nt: TGTGCCAGCAGTTTTTTGGGCTCGGGCAATCAGCCCCAGCATTTT

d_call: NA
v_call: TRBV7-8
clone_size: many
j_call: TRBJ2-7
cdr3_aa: CASSPRLPRGEQYF
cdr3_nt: TGTGCCAGCAGCCCTCGACTACCGCGGGGTGAGCAGTACTTC

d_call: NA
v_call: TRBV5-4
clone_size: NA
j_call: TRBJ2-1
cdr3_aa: CASTRSGPYNEQFF
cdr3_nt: TGTGCCAGCACCAGGTCTGGCCCGTACAATGAGCAGTTCTTC

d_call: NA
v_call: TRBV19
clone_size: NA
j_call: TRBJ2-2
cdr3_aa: CASSSGVGELFF
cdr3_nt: TGTGCCAGTAGTAGTGGGGTCGGGGAGCTGTTTTTT

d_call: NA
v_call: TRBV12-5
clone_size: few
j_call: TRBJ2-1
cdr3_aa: CASGTGSFYNEQFF
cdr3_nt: TGTGCTAGCGGTACAGGGAGCTTCTACAATGAGCAGTTCTTC

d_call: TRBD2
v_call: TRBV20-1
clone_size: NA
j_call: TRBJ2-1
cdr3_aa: CSARVAGGVAYNEQFF
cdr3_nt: TGCAGTGCTCGGGTAGCGGGAGGGGTAGCCTACAATGAGCAGTTCTTC

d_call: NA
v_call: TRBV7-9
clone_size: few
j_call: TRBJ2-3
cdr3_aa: CASSLAGGRDTQYF
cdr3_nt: TGTGCCAGCAGCTTAGCGGGGGGCCGGGATACGCAGTATTTT

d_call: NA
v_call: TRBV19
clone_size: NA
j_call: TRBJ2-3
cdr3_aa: CASSALAGPTDTQYF
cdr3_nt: TGTGCCAGCTCCGCCCTGGCAGGGCCCACAGATACGCAGTATTTT

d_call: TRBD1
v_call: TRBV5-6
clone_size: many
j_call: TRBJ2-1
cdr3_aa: CASMGQGSYNEQFF
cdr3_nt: TGTGCCAGCATGGGACAGGGGAGCTACAATGAGCAGTTCTTC

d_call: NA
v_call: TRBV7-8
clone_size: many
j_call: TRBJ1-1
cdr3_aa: CASSLRLGVQAFF
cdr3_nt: TGTGCCAGCAGCTTAAGATTAGGGGTACAAGCTTTCTTT

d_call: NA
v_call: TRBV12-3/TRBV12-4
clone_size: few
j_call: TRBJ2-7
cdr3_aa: CASNPPPREQYF
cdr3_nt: TGTGCCAGCAATCCCCCCCCGAGAGAGCAGTACTTC

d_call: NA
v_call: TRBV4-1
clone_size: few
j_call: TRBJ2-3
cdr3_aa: CASSPLAGRTDTQYF
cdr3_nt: TGCGCCAGCAGCCCGCTGGCAGGGAGGACAGATACGCAGTATTTT

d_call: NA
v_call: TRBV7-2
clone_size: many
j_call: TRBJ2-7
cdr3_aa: CASSQITVGEQYF
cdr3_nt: TGTGCCAGCAGCCAGATTACTGTGGGCGAGCAGTACTTC

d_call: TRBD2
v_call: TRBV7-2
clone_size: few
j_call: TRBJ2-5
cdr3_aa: CASSPLAGVETQYF
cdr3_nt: TGTGCCAGCAGCCCACTAGCGGGAGTGGAGACCCAGTACTTC

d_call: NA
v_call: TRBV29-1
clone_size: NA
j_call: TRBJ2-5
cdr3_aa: CSVVSGVETQYF
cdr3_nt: TGCAGCGTTGTTTCCGGGGTCGAGACCCAGTACTTC

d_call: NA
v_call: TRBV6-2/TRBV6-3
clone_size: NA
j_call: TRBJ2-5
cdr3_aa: CASIQQARNQETQYF
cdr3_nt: TGTGCCAGCATCCAACAGGCAAGGAACCAAGAGACCCAGTACTTC

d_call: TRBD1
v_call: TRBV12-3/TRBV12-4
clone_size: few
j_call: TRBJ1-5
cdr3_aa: CASSSLRTGGKPQHF
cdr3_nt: TGTGCCAGCAGCTCCCTCCGGACAGGGGGCAAGCCCCAGCATTTT